This record looks at one T cell receptor beta chain sequence and its context. The antigen is unknown. The CDR3 runs to 18 residues. V was pared by 2 bases and J by 8 bases, with 25 bases between. From germline, CDR1 is SGHKS and CDR2 YYEKEE (reference sequence). The TCR alpha and TCR beta cDNA libraries, bearing sample barcodes and UMIs, were generated by 5'RACE using constant-segment primers. TCRdb redid the calling of the 5' RACE reads with MiXCR, one entry per CDR3 protein. The sample contains some 120,000 distinct CDR3 sequences, about 6% of which appear only once. This sample stems from a study of T-cell memory formation after mild COVID-19. Overall study findings and caveats: Whereas later expanders leaned CD4+, clones contracting day 15 to 85 showed a balanced CD4/CD8 makeup. Among CD4+ contracting clones, most were CM and EM, and CD8+ ones EMRA.

The TCR was taken from an adult woman who had mild COVID-19 (a few samples of this study predate the infection). Cell type and time point are not known. The specimen sequenced was PBMCs or a T cell subset sorted from them (not recorded which). The rearrangement joins TRBV5-5 to TRBJ1-4; D remains unclear. CDR3: CASSLQVSTSLKKEKLFF. CDR3 nucleotides: TGTGCCAGCAGCTTACAAGTCTCTACATCCCTAAAAAAAGAAAAACTGTTTTTT.